This T cell receptor beta chain was identified during a study of T cell responses to AZD1222 COVID-19 vaccine. Study observations and caveats: Among vaccine-associated CD4 TCRs, coverage spanned spike, with dominance at 160-218 and 743-854. Variant regions that are unmutated are reportedly the target of nearly half of spike-specific TCRs. Seropositive status at baseline applied to only five to seven AZD1222 recipients. Among the donors, most were white British and more were female, and clonal diversity was possibly underestimated.

The CDR3 extends over 13 amino acids. With 6 bases clipped from V and 4 bases from J, the junction kept 6 bases outside the gene matches. The germline gives CDR1 LGHDT, CDR2 YNNKEL (reference sequence). Concerning this clone itself: Its antigen remains unidentified.

Measured with immunoSEQ multiplex PCR; TCRdb has only the in-frame clones, and not every one. The repertoire has about 100,000 clones, 80% to 90% of them found once; the top ten carry less than 3%. This sequence was found in an adult who received the AZD1222 COVID-19 vaccine. Source: peripheral blood, taken 28 days after the second AZD1222 dose. The chain combines TRBV3-1 (or the pseudogene TRBV3-2) with TRBJ2-7, with 7 nucleotides matching TRBD1. CDR3 nucleotide sequence: TGTGCCAGCAGTGCCGGGACAGTTTACGAGCAGTACTTC. Amino acid sequence: CASSAGTVYEQYF.